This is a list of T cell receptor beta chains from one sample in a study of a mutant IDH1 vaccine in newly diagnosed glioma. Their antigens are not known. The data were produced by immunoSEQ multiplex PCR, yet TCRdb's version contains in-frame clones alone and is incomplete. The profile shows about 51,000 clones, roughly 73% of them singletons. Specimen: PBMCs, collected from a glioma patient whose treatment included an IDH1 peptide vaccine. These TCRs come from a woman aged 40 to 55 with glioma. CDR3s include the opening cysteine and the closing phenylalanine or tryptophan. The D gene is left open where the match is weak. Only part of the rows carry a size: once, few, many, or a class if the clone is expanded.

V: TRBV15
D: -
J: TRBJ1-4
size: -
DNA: TGTGCCACCAGCTTCTTCCACTCACGGGGAGGTAATGAAAAACTGTTTTTT
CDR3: CATSFFHSRGGNEKLFF

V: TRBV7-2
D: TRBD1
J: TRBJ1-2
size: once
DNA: TGTGCCAGCAGCTTAGAGGGACAGATCTATGGCTACACCTTC
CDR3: CASSLEGQIYGYTF

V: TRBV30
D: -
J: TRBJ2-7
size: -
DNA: TGTGCCTGGAGTCCCTTGGCTGGGATCCTAGAGTACGAGCAGTACTTC
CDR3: CAWSPLAGILEYEQYF

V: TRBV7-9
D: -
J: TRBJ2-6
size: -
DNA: TGTGCCAGCAGCTTGCTGGCCCGGGCGGCTGGGGCCAACGTCCTGACTTTC
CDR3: CASSLLARAAGANVLTF

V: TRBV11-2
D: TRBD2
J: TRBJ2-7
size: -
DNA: TGTGCCAGCAGCTTAAAAGCGGGGAGCTACGAGCAGTACTTC
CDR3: CASSLKAGSYEQYF

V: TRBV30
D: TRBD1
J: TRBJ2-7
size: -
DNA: TGTGCCTGGAGTGGACGACAGGGGACCGACTACGAGCAGTACTTC
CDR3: CAWSGRQGTDYEQYF

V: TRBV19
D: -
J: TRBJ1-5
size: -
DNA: TGTGCCAGTAGTATAGCCCCGCTAGTTTATAGCAATCAGCCCCAGCATTTT
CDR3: CASSIAPLVYSNQPQHF

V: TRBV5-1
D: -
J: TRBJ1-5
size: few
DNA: TGCGCCAGCAGCTTGGTTTCGGGCAATCAGCCCCAGCATTTT
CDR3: CASSLVSGNQPQHF

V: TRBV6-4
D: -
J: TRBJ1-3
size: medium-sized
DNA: TGTGCCAGCAGTGCTACCCCTAGGAGGGGACGAAACACCATATATTTT
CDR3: CASSATPRRGRNTIYF

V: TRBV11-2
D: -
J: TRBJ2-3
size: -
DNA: TGTGCCAGCGCAGAGGTCTGGAAGAGTACAGATACGCAGTATTTT
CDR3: CASAEVWKSTDTQYF

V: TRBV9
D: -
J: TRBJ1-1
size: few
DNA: TGTGCCAGCACCCGGGATACGATGAACACTGAAGCTTTCTTT
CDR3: CASTRDTMNTEAFF

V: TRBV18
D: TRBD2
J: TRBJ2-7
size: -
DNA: TGTGCCAGCTCTGGGCCCGGGACTAGCGGGGAAACGGGGGACGAGCAGTACTTC
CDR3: CASSGPGTSGETGDEQYF

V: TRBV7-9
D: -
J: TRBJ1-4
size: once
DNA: TGTGCCAGCAGCTTATATACAGGGTATGAAAAACTGTTTTTT
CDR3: CASSLYTGYEKLFF

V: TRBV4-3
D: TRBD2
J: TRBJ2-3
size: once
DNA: TGCGCCAGCAGCCAGGACGGACTAGCGGGGGCCACAGATACGCAGTATTTT
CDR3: CASSQDGLAGATDTQYF

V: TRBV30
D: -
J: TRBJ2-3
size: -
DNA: TGTGCCTGGACCTCCCGACGGGCAGATACGCAGTATTTT
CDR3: CAWTSRRADTQYF

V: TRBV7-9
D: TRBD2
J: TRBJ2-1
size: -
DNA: TGTGCCAGCAGCCCCCCCGGGGGGAGTTCCTTCAATGAGCAGTTCTTC
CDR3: CASSPPGGSSFNEQFF

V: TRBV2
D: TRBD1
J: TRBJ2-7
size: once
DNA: TGTGCCAGCAGTGAAGGCGGGACAGGGGGCAGCTTCTCCTACGAGCAGTACTTC
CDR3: CASSEGGTGGSFSYEQYF

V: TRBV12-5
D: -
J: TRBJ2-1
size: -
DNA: TGTGCTAGTGGTTTGGACCCAGGGGTCTCTCGCAATGAGCAGTTCTTC
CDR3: CASGLDPGVSRNEQFF

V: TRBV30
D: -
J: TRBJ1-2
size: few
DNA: TGTGCCTGGAGTCTCGGACAGTCCTATGGCTACACCTTC
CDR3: CAWSLGQSYGYTF

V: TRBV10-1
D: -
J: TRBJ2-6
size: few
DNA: TGCGCCAGCAGTGTCTCCTCTGGGGCCAACGTCCTGACTTTC
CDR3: CASSVSSGANVLTF

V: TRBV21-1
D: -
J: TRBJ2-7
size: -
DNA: TGTGCCAGCAGCAAAAGGGACAGGTCCTACGAGCAGTACTTC
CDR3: CASSKRDRSYEQYF

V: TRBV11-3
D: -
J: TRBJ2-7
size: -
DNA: TGTGCCAGCAGCTTAAGAGACACTAAGTACTTC
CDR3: CASSLRDTKYF

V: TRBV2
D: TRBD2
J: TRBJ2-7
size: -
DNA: TGTGCCAGCCAGACTAGCGGAGACTACGAGCAGTACTTC
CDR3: CASQTSGDYEQYF

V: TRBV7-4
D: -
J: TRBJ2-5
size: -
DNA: TGTGCCAGCAGCTTTTGCAGGGTGCCGAAAGAGACCCAGTACTTC
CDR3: CASSFCRVPKETQYF

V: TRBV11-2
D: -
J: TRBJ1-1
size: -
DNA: TGTGCCAGCAGCCTTCCCCTGGCGAACACTGAAGCTTTCTTT
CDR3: CASSLPLANTEAFF

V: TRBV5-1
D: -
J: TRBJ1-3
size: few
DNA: TGCGCCAGCATGGACACAGCTAGCTCTGGAAACACCATATATTTT
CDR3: CASMDTASSGNTIYF

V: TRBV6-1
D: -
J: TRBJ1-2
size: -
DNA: TGTGCCAGCAAGGGAGGCGGGGCGGGTGGCTACACCTTC
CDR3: CASKGGGAGGYTF

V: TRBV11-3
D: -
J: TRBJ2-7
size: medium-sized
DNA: TGTGCCAGCAGCGGACGGGGGAACGAGCAGTACTTC
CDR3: CASSGRGNEQYF

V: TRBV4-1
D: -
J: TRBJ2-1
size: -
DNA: TGCGCCAGCAGCCCCCTCCGGGGCAGCTCCTACAATGAGCAGTTCTTC
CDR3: CASSPLRGSSYNEQFF

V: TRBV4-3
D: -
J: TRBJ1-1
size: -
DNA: TGCGCCAGCAGCCAAGAGGCCAGGAACACTGAAGCTTTCTTT
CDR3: CASSQEARNTEAFF

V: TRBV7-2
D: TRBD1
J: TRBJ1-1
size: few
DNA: TGTGCCAGCAGGCTGCCTGGGACAGCGTTTGAAGCTTTCTTT
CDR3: CASRLPGTAFEAFF

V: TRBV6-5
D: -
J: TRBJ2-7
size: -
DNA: TGTGCCAGCAGTTACAGAGAGTCAAGCCCCTACGAGCAGTACTTC
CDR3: CASSYRESSPYEQYF

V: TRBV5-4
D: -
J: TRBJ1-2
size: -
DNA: TGTGCCAGCAGCCCGCCGGGGGGGTACGGCTACACCTTC
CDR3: CASSPPGGYGYTF

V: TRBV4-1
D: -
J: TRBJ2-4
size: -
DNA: TGCGCCAGCAGCCAAGCACCGACTGGGGTTGGCGGCATTCAGTACTTC
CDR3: CASSQAPTGVGGIQYF

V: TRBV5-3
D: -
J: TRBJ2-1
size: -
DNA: TGTGCCAGAAGCTCCGAGGGGGAGAAGTCCTACAATGAGCAGTTCTTC
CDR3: CARSSEGEKSYNEQFF

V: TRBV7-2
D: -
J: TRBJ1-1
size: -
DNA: TGTGCCAGCAGCTTATTTGCAGGGAACACTGAAGCTTTCTTT
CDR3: CASSLFAGNTEAFF